This TCR beta chain was captured in a study of OX40 agonist ivuxolimab in advanced cancers. In the study overall: While on treatment, patients had intravenous ivuxolimab at 0.01 to 10 mg/kg every 2 weeks.

This clone has more than one count but fewer than ten. The V gene end was trimmed by 0 bases and the J gene end by 6 bases; junction bases not matched to a gene: 4. Germline CDR1 SGHNT, CDR2 YYREEE (reference sequence). This CDR3 contains 16 residues. The protocol was immunoSEQ multiplex PCR, while the TCRdb copy is restricted to in-frame clones and leaves out a portion. The sample holds over 8,000 clones, 66% seen once. Peripheral blood came from all dose cohorts at three timepoints. The rearrangement uses TRBV5-4 and TRBJ2-1, with 12 positions matching TRBD2. The receptor was isolated from an adult with an advanced solid tumor such as melanoma, head and neck, liver or kidney cancer. This material consisted of CD4+ or CD8+ T cells sorted from blood, taken in a trial of the OX40 agonist ivuxolimab. The CDR3 coding sequence is TGTGCCAGCAGCTTGGCCCCTAGCGGGAGGGGCAATGAGCAGTTCTTC. Amino acids: CASSLAPSGRGNEQFF.